The rows below give T cell receptor beta chains drawn from one sample of a study of cytomegalovirus exposure and HLA in healthy donors. Sequencing was performed with immunoSEQ multiplex PCR; in TCRdb, only in-frame clones are kept and a portion is missing. The data contain about 110,000 clones, 60% to 80% of them singletons. The specimen was PBMCs. The source of these receptors is a man between 18 and 35 years old in good health and CMV-seronegative. CDR3s include the opening cysteine and the closing phenylalanine or tryptophan. The D gene is left open where the match is weak. Some rows have no size entry. The others give once, few or many, or a class for an expanded clone.

d_gene,j_gene,abundance,v_gene,CDR3nt,CDR3aa
.,TRBJ2-7,.,TRBV5-1,TGCGCCAGCAGCAATAAGGGACACGGCGAGCAGTACTTC,CASSNKGHGEQYF
.,TRBJ1-2,.,TRBV6-1,TGTGCCAGCAGTACTATGATCTATGGCTACACCTTC,CASSTMIYGYTF
TRBD1,TRBJ1-2,.,TRBV2,TGTGCCAGCAGTGAAGTGTTAGGGGGACAGGGGGCTAGTGGCTACACCTTC,CASSEVLGGQGASGYTF
TRBD1,TRBJ1-1,.,TRBV2,TGTGCCAGCAGTGAGGACAGGGTGAACACTGAAGCTTTCTTT,CASSEDRVNTEAFF
TRBD1,TRBJ2-5,.,TRBV19,TGTGCCAGTAGTTGGACAGGGCAAGAGACCCAGTACTTC,CASSWTGQETQYF
.,TRBJ2-5,.,TRBV15,TGTGCCACCAGCAGACCGGGATCACAAGAGACCCAGTACTTC,CATSRPGSQETQYF
TRBD2,TRBJ2-7,.,TRBV2,TGTGCCAGCAGTGCGGGGGGGAAAAGCTCCTACGAGCAGTACTTC,CASSAGGKSSYEQYF
.,TRBJ1-1,.,TRBV7-8,TGTGCCAGCAGGGCACGGGGGGGCTGGGACACTGAAGCTTTCTTT,CASRARGGWDTEAFF
TRBD2,TRBJ2-3,.,TRBV5-1,TGCGCCAGCAGCTTGGGGAGCGGGGGGTCTGTGGATACGCAGTATTTT,CASSLGSGGSVDTQYF
.,TRBJ1-4,.,TRBV7-9,TGTTCCAGCAGCTTAGTTTCCAGGAAGTATGAAAAACTGTTTTTT,CSSSLVSRKYEKLFF
TRBD1,TRBJ2-7,.,TRBV18,TGTGCCAGCTCACCATTAGGGGGCCTAAGCTCCTACGAGCAGTACTTC,CASSPLGGLSSYEQYF
.,TRBJ1-6,.,TRBV2,TGTGCCAGCAGTGAATTACAGGGCAGATCACCCCTCCACTTT,CASSELQGRSPLHF
.,TRBJ1-1,.,TRBV9,TGTGCCAGCAGCGTATTTAAATCCGCTGAAGCTTTCTTT,CASSVFKSAEAFF
TRBD2,TRBJ2-4,.,TRBV19,TGTGCCAGTAGTATAGCCGGACTAGCGGGGGCCGATCAGTACTTC,CASSIAGLAGADQYF
.,TRBJ1-2,.,TRBV28,TGTGCCAGCAGTTTACCAGGGGCTCTCTATGGCTACACCTTC,CASSLPGALYGYTF
.,TRBJ2-5,few,TRBV10-1,TGCGCCAGCAGTGAGGAGAGGAGGGGCGCCCAGTACTTC,CASSEERRGAQYF